This TCR beta chain was profiled in a study of blood T cell repertoires in COVID-19. Whole-study context: The United States, Italy and Spain supplied acute and convalescent COVID-19 samples. T cells, B-cell-depleted T cells, or PBMCs provided the cDNA or gDNA that served as material.

Methods used by the authors: Amplification from reference gene primers served as the basis for estimated nucleated cell counts. Repertoires were generated with immunoSEQ multiplex PCR, while TCRdb's copy carries only in-frame clones and drops some. From that table come the V and J calls and clone size; the DNA was used to work out D and trimming. The table includes over 100,000 clones, around 85% detected once. Material: peripheral blood. This TCR derives from a woman older than 75 with active or convalescent COVID-19.

The CDR3 DNA sequence: TGCAGCGTTGATCGGACGATACAGGGCAATCAGCCCCAGCATTTT. This translates into CSVDRTIQGNQPQHF. This chain uses TRBV29-1 with TRBJ1-5; perhaps TRBD1 as D (5 bases). V was trimmed by 3 bases and J by 2 bases, leaving 14 bases between them. The CDR3 is made up of 15 amino acids. From germline, CDR1 is SQVTM and CDR2 ANQGSEA.